Below, one T cell receptor (beta chain) is given with its context. The CDR3 has 15 residues. Per germline, CDR1 SGHRS and CDR2 YFSETQ. V shed 6 bases and J shed 0 bases, with 12 bases lying between them. This sample was included in a study of blood T cell repertoires in COVID-19. Study context: Acute and convalescent COVID-19 specimens originated in the United States, Italy and Spain. Sample material is recorded as cDNA or gDNA derived from T cells, B-cell-depleted T cells, or PBMCs.

In the original workflow: Amplification of reference gene primers provided the estimated nucleated cell counts. The assay was immunoSEQ multiplex PCR, and TCRdb's table has in-frame clones only and misses some. The V and J calls and clone size come from that table; D and trimming were worked out from the DNA. The sample yields fewer than 250,000 clones, around four fifths seen once. Specimen: peripheral blood. V is TRBV5-1 and J is TRBJ2-2; perhaps TRBD2 as D (5 bases). This receptor was obtained from a woman aged 60-75 years with active or convalescent COVID-19. CDR3 residues: CASTRGPSNTGELFF. Here the CDR3 DNA reads TGCGCCAGCACCAGAGGGCCATCGAACACCGGGGAGCTGTTTTTT.